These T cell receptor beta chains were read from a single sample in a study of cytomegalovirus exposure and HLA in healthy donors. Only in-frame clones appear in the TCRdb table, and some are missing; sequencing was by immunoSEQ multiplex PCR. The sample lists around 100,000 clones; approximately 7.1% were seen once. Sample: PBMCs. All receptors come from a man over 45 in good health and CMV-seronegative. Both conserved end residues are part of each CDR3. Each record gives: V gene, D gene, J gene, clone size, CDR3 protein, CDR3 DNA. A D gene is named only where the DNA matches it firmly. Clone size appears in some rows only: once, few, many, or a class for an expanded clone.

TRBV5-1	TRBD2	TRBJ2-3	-	CASSLGISGGLSYTDTQYF	TGCGCCAGCAGCTTGGGGATAAGCGGGGGCCTCTCATACACAGATACGCAGTATTTT
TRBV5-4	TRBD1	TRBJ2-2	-	CASSLLGGGLPGELFF	TGTGCCAGCAGCCTACTAGGGGGCGGACTCCCCGGGGAGCTGTTTTTT
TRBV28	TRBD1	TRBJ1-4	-	CASNGQDRKNEKLFF	TGTGCCAGCAACGGACAGGACAGGAAAAATGAAAAACTGTTTTTT
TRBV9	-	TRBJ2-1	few	CASSVSGSDNEQFF	TGTGCCAGCAGCGTATCCGGGAGCGACAATGAGCAGTTCTTC
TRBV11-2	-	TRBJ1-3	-	CASSLDRAGNTIYF	TGTGCCAGCAGCTTAGACAGGGCTGGAAACACCATATATTTT
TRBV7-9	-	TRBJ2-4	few	CASSLKAGDIQYF	TGTGCCAGCAGCTTAAAAGCAGGGGACATTCAGTACTTC
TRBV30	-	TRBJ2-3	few	CACSYGEDTQYF	TGTGCCTGCTCCTACGGGGAGGATACGCAGTATTTT
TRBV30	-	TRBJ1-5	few	CAWSVGSNQPQNF	TGTGCCTGGAGTGTGGGGAGCAATCAGCCCCAGAATTTT
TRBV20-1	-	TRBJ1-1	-	CSARDPPEAFF	TGCAGTGCTAGAGATCCTCCTGAAGCTTTCTTT
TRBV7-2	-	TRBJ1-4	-	CASSLEPYRWEKLFF	TGTGCCAGCAGCTTAGAACCTTACCGGTGGGAAAAACTGTTTTTT
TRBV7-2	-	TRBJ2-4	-	CASSLWGGAQNIQYF	TGTGCCAGCAGCTTATGGGGGGGGGCCCAGAACATTCAGTACTTC
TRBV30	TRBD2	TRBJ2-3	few	CAWSPGTSGRTQYF	TGTGCCTGGAGCCCCGGGACTAGCGGGAGGACACAGTATTTT
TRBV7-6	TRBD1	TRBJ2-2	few	CASSVRGINTGELFF	TGTGCCAGCAGCGTCAGGGGGATAAACACCGGGGAGCTGTTTTTT
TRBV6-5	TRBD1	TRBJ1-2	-	CARSTRDSENYTF	TGTGCCAGAAGTACCCGGGACAGCGAAAACTACACCTTC
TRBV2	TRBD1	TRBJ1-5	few	CASSGGQAYQPQHF	TGTGCCAGCAGTGGAGGACAGGCCTATCAGCCCCAGCATTTT
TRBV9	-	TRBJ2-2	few	CASSSPIGGAVANTGELFF	TGTGCCAGCAGCTCCCCAATCGGTGGGGCTGTCGCGAACACCGGGGAGCTGTTTTTT
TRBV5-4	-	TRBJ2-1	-	CASRRDLSGPNEQFF	TGTGCCAGCAGGCGGGACCTTTCGGGGCCCAATGAGCAGTTCTTC
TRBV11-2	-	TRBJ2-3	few	CASSPGSTTDTQYF	TGTGCCAGCAGCCCGGGGTCGACTACAGATACGCAGTATTTT
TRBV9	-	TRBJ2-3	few	CASSPDGTQYF	TGTGCCAGCAGCCCAGATGGTACGCAGTATTTT
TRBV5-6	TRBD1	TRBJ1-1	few	CASSADRANTEAFF	TGTGCCAGCAGCGCAGACAGGGCCAACACTGAAGCTTTCTTT
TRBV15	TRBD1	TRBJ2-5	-	CATGTAQETQYF	TGTGCCACGGGGACAGCCCAAGAGACCCAGTACTTC
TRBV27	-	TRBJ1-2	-	CASSFGEDYGYTF	TGTGCCAGCAGTTTTGGGGAGGACTATGGCTACACCTTC